A single sample is the source of the 3 T cell receptor beta chains below, sequenced in a study of response to subunit inactivated influenza vaccine. TCRdb fed the RT-PCR reads into MiXCR, producing one record per CDR3 protein. The sample records hundreds of thousands of distinct CDR3 sequences, more than 15% being singletons. The specimen comprised PBMCs from blood, sampled 11 to 12 days after vaccination. These receptors all stem from a man aged 50 to 59 who received an inactivated influenza vaccine.

This chain links TRBV19 with TRBJ1-5, with D possibly being TRBD1 (5 bases). CDR3 length: 15 residues. Trimming shortened V by 6 bases and J by 2 bases, and 14 bases separated the two germline ends. Germline assignment: CDR1 LNHDA and CDR2 SQIVND (reference sequence). The CDR3 loop is CASSLGTWGNQPQHF. CDR3 bases: TGTGCCAGTAGCCTTGGGACCTGGGGCAATCAGCCCCAGCATTTT.

This clonotype came up many times. This chain connects TRBV28 to TRBJ2-3, with TRBD2 matching over 9 bases. The CDR3 loop spans 14 amino acids. Losses at the gene ends were 5 bases for V and 0 bases for J; bases not matched to a gene: 0. Germline loops: CDR1 MDHEN, CDR2 SYDVKM. CDR3 sequence (DNA): TGTGCCAGCAGTACTAGCGGGAGCACAGATACGCAGTATTTT. This encodes CASSTSGSTDTQYF.

This clonotype was picked up a small number of times. This rearrangement joins TRBV6-1 to TRBJ1-1; no definite D call. Per germline, CDR1 MNHNS and CDR2 SASEGT. Trimming removed 6 bases from V and 5 bases from J, with 16 bases in between. The CDR3 runs to 14 residues. This chain's CDR3 is CASRPGEGWTEAFF. CDR3 in DNA: TGTGCCAGCAGGCCTGGGGAAGGGTGGACTGAAGCTTTCTTT.